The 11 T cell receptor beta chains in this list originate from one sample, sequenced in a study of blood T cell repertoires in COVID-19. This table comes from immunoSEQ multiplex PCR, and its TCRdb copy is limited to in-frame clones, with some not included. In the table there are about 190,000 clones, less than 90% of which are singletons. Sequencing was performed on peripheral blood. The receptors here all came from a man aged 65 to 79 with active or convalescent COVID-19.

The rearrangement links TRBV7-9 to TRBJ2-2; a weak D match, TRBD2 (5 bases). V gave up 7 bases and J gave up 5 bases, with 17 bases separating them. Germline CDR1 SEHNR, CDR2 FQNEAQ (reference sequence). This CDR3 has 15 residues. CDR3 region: CASTEGAIETGELFF. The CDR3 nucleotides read TGTGCCAGCACCGAGGGCGCGATAGAAACCGGGGAGCTGTTTTTT.

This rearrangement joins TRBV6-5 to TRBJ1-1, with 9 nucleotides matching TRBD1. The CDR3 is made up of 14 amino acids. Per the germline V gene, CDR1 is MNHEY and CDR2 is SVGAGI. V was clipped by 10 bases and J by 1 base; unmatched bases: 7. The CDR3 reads CANGQGTKNTEAFF. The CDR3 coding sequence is TGTGCCAATGGACAGGGGACTAAGAACACTGAAGCTTTCTTT.

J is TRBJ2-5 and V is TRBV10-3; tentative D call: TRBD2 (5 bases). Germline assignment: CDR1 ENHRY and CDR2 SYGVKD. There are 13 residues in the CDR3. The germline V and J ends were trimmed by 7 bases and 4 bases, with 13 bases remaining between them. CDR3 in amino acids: CAITYPSGETQYF. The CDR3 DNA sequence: TGTGCCATCACCTATCCCAGCGGAGAGACCCAGTACTTC.

This chain's CDR3 is CASSPGIRETQYF. DNA of the CDR3: TGTGCCAGCAGCCCGGGAATTCGAGAGACCCAGTACTTC. The chain recombines TRBV7-2 with TRBJ2-5; a weak D match, TRBD2 (5 bases). Germline V gene data show CDR1 as SGHTA and CDR2 as FQGNSA. This CDR3 has 13 residues. V was trimmed by 5 bases and J by 4 bases, leaving 11 bases between them.

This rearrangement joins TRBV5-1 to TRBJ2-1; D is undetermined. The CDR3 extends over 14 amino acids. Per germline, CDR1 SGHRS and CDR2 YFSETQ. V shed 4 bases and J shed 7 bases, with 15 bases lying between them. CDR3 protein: CASSMTPMTNEQFF. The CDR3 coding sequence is TGCGCCAGCAGCATGACCCCGATGACTAATGAGCAGTTCTTC.

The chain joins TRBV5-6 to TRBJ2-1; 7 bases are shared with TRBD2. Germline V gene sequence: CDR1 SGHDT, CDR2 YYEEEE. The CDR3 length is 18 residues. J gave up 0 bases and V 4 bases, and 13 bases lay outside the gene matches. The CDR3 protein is CASSAKSSGLSSYNEQFF. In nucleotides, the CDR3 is TGTGCCAGCAGCGCCAAGTCTAGCGGCCTAAGCTCCTACAATGAGCAGTTCTTC.

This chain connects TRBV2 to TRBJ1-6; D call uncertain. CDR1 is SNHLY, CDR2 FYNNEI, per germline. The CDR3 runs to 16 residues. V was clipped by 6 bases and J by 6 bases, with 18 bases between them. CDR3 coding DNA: TGTGCCAGCAGCCCTAGGCCCATTAGCCCTAATTCACCCCTCCACTTT. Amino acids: CASSPRPISPNSPLHF.

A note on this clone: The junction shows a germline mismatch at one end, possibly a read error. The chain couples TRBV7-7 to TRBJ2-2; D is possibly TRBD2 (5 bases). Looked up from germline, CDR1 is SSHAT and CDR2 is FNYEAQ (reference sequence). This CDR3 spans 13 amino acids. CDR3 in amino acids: CASSLSLAGELFF. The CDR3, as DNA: TGTGCTAGCAGCTTATCACTAGCCGGGGAGCTGTTTTTT.

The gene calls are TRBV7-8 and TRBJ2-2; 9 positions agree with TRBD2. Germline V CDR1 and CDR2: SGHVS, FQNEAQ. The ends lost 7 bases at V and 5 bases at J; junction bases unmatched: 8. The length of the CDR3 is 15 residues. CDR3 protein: CASILAGLGTGELFF. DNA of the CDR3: TGTGCCAGCATCCTAGCGGGGCTCGGGACCGGGGAGCTGTTTTTT.

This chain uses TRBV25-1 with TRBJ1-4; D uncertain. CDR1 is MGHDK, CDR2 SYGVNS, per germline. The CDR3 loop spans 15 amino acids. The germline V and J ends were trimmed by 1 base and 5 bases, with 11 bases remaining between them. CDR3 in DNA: TGTGCCAGCAGTGAATCACTAATCGCCAATGAAAAACTGTTTTTT. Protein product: CASSESLIANEKLFF.

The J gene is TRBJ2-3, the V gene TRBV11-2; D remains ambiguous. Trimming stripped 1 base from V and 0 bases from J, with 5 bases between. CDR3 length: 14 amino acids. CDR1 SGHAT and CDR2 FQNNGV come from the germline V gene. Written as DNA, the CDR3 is TGTGCCAGCAGCTTAGTTACTAGCACAGATACGCAGTATTTT. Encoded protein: CASSLVTSTDTQYF.